This T cell receptor (beta chain) was found in a study of blood T cell repertoires in COVID-19. Per the authors' pipeline: The authors estimated nucleated cell counts from reference gene primer amplification. Method: immunoSEQ multiplex PCR; TCRdb's copy keeps in-frame clones and lacks some. That table supplies the V and J calls and clone size; D and trimming were determined from the DNA. This sample has around 290,000 clones, with around nine tenths found just once. Germline trimming cut 5 bases from V and 9 bases from J; bases unmatched to any gene: 10. CDR3 length: 14 amino acids. Germline CDR1 and CDR2: SGHRS and YFSETQ. Cohort 3 recovery required two negative PCRs, clearance, or symptom resolution.

Material: PBMCs or T cells enriched from blood (not recorded which). The receptor was derived from a woman in her thirties who had recovered from COVID-19. The chain combines TRBV5-1 with TRBJ2-1; 8 bases align to TRBD2. In DNA form, the CDR3 reads TGCGCCAGCAGTGGTAGCGGGATCGGGGTTGAGCAGTTCTTC. Protein: CASSGSGIGVEQFF.